These 16 T cell receptor beta chains came from one sample sequenced in a study of blood T cells in healthy people across ages. Sample-barcoded 5' priming and a J-beta primer mix drove a second PCR of about 7 to 12 cycles. TCRdb independently ran MiXCR on the 5' RACE reads; one entry per CDR3 protein. The sample shows almost 1 million distinct CDR3 sequences, roughly 51% of them seen only once. Material: blood. Source of these receptors: a woman aged 55-70 years in good health.

This clonotype was counted once. V is TRBV25-1 and J is TRBJ2-5; D may be TRBD2 (5 bases). Germline V gene sequence: CDR1 MGHDK, CDR2 SYGVNS. The CDR3 totals 16 residues. Trimming left V 3 bases short and J 5 bases short, with 19 bases between. Here the CDR3 reads CASSDPLRGGRETQYF. The CDR3 coding sequence is TGTGCCAGCAGTGACCCCTTAAGAGGAGGCAGGGAGACCCAGTACTTC.

Only one count was recorded for this clonotype. V usage is TRBV5-1 and J usage is TRBJ2-7; possibly TRBD1 or TRBD2 for D (5 bases each). The CDR3 contains 15 residues. The germline V and J ends were trimmed by 4 bases and 2 bases, with 16 bases remaining between them. Germline assignment: CDR1 SGHRS and CDR2 YFSETQ. This chain's CDR3 is CASSAKPGRPYEQYF. The CDR3 coding sequence is TGCGCCAGCAGCGCAAAACCGGGACGGCCCTACGAGCAGTACTTC.

V gene TRBV27 combines with J gene TRBJ2-4, with D possibly being TRBD2 (7 bases). Germline-derived CDR1 and CDR2 are MNHEY and SMNVEV (reference sequence). The CDR3 spans 15 residues. V dropped 5 bases and J dropped 13 bases, with 24 bases sitting between them. The CDR3 region has the DNA TGTGCCAGCAGTCCCCAGGGAGGGGGAGCAGGAGAGCAGTACTTC. This gives the protein CASSPQGGGAGEQYF.

Only a few counts were recorded for this clonotype. CDR3 protein: CASSPAMSPGETQYF. The CDR3 nucleotides are TGTGCCAGCAGCCCAGCTATGTCCCCGGGAGAGACCCAGTACTTC. The chain has TRBV7-2 and TRBJ2-5; D is unresolved. CDR1 and CDR2 from the germline V gene are SGHTA and FQGNSA. V lost 5 bases and J lost 4, with 17 bases in between. The CDR3 consists of 15 residues.

The chain combines TRBV28 with TRBJ2-1, with D possibly TRBD2 on 7 matching bases. The DNA end is more similar to TRBJ2-7, so the J call may be wrong. The CDR3 totals 14 residues. Per the germline V gene, CDR1 is MDHEN and CDR2 is SYDVKM. The DNA of the CDR3 is TGTGCCAGCAGGGGGGCGGGGGCTTACAATGAGCAGTACTTC. Translating it yields CASRGAGAYNEQYF.

The V call is TRBV20-1, the J call TRBJ2-2, with a tentative D call TRBD2 (6 bases). Germline CDR1 DFQATT, CDR2 SNEGSKA (reference sequence). This CDR3 comprises 14 residues. With 6 bases removed from V and 4 bases from J, the gap between germline ends came to 15 bases. CDR3 region: CSAGGPGGTGELFF. In DNA, the CDR3 is TGCAGTGCGGGAGGTCCGGGCGGCACCGGGGAGCTGTTTTTT.

The genes are TRBV4-1 and TRBJ2-1, with 7 bases lining up with TRBD2. CDR3 length equals 15 residues. CDR1 and CDR2 (germline): MGHRA, YSYEKL. J was trimmed by 7 bases and V by 4 bases; bases with no gene match: 10. CDR3 bases: TGCGCCAGCAGCCTTAACGAACTAGCGAATAATGAGCAGTTCTTC. Protein sequence: CASSLNELANNEQFF.

This clonotype showed up just a few times. The chain carries TRBV20-1 and TRBJ2-3; 12 bases map to TRBD2. V was pared by 2 bases and J by 6 bases, with 6 bases of the junction left unmatched. Germline CDR1 and CDR2: DFQATT and SNEGSKA (reference sequence). The CDR3 is 15 amino acids. The CDR3 coding sequence is TGCAGTGCTAGAAAGGGACTAGCGGGCTCGGATACGCAGTATTTT. Residues: CSARKGLAGSDTQYF.

V gene TRBV20-1 combines with J gene TRBJ2-3, with 7 bases lining up with TRBD2. The germline CDR1 and CDR2 sequences are DFQATT and SNEGSKA (reference sequence). V was clipped by 6 bases and J by 2 bases; unmatched bases: 14. The CDR3 loop spans 16 amino acids. The CDR3 is CSAGGRAGVPTDTQYF. The CDR3 bases are TGCAGTGCCGGAGGGCGGGCGGGAGTTCCCACAGATACGCAGTATTTT.

This chain joins TRBV21-1 and TRBJ1-5. TRBV21-1 is assigned pseudogene status. This CDR3 is 19 amino acids long. This chain's CDR3 is CASSKKGIDSHDSNQPQHF. CDR3 coding DNA: TGTGCCAGCAGCAAAAAAGGGATAGACTCACACGATAGCAATCAGCCCCAGCATTTT.

The V call is TRBV2, the J call TRBJ2-7; D possibly corresponds to TRBD1 (5 bases). V was pared by 7 bases and J by 2 bases, with 15 bases between. CDR3 size: 14 residues. Germline V CDR1 and CDR2: SNHLY, FYNNEI. The CDR3, as DNA: TGTGCCAGCATGGGGCAGGGTATCGCCTACGAGCAGTACTTC. Amino acid sequence: CASMGQGIAYEQYF.

This clonotype was counted at least ten times. Written as DNA, the CDR3 is TGCAGTGCCCTGAGCGGGAGGCCCACAGATACGCAGTATTTT. This sequence encodes CSALSGRPTDTQYF. The chain combines TRBV20-1 with TRBJ2-3, with 9 nucleotides matching TRBD2. The CDR3 runs to 14 residues. Trimming cost V 6 bases and J 2 bases; bases outside gene matches: 6. The germline CDR1 and CDR2 sequences are DFQATT and SNEGSKA (reference sequence).

The chain uses TRBV5-1 and TRBJ2-2; TRBD1 agrees at 10 bases. V lost 4 bases and J lost 6; bases outside the gene matches: 9. The CDR3 has 16 amino acids. Germline CDR1 is SGHRS and CDR2 is YFSETQ. DNA of the CDR3: TGCGCCAGCAGCCCCCGACAGGGGGCATCAGCCGGGGAGCTGTTTTTT. This codes for CASSPRQGASAGELFF.

Details on this clonotype: At one boundary the junction diverges from the germline segment, which might be a read error. The genes are TRBV28 and TRBJ2-7; 7 bases are shared with TRBD2. CDR1 is MDHEN and CDR2 is SYDVKM in the germline V gene. The CDR3 spans 15 residues. CDR3 in DNA: TGTGCCAGCAGTCATACTACCGGGACTACTTACGTGCAGTACTTC. As protein: CASSHTTGTTYVQYF.

The chain carries TRBV15 and TRBJ2-3, with D unresolved. Trimming took 0 bases from V and 1 from J, leaving 23 bases between them. Germline V gene sequence: CDR1 LNHNV, CDR2 YYDKDF (reference sequence). This CDR3 region has 20 residues. CDR3: CATSRDNPTLLDWGTDTQYF. CDR3 in DNA: TGTGCCACCAGCAGAGATAATCCCACCCTTCTTGATTGGGGCACAGATACGCAGTATTTT.

The V call is TRBV7-9, the J call TRBJ2-7, with D tentatively TRBD1 (5 bases). Trimming shortened V by 5 bases and J by 4 bases, and 18 bases separated the two germline ends. Looked up from germline, CDR1 is SEHNR and CDR2 is FQNEAQ (reference sequence). The CDR3 consists of 15 residues. The CDR3 sequence is CASSGEGEQWYEQYF. Written as DNA, the CDR3 is TGTGCCAGCAGCGGCGAAGGGGAACAGTGGTACGAGCAGTACTTC.